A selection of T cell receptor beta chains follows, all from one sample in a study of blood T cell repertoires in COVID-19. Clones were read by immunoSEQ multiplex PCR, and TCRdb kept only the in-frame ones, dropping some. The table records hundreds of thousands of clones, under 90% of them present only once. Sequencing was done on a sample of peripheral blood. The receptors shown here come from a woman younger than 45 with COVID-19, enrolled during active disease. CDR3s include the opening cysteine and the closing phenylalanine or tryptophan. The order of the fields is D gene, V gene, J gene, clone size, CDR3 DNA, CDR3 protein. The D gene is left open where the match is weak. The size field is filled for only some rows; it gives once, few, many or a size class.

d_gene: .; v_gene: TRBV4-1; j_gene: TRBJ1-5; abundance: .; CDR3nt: TGCGCCAGCAGCCGGCTAGGGGTGGGTAATCAGCCCCAGCATTTT; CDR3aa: CASSRLGVGNQPQHF
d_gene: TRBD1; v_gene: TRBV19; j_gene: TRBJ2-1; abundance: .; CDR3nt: TGTGCCAGTAGTATAGGGGGACAGGCCTACAATGAGCAGTTCTTC; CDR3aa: CASSIGGQAYNEQFF
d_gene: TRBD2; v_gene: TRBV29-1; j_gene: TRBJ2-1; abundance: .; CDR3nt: TGCAGCGTGTTGGGTAGCGGGGCCGATGAGCAGTTCTTC; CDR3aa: CSVLGSGADEQFF
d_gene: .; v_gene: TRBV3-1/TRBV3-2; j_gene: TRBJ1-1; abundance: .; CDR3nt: TGTGCCAGCAGCCAACAGGGCCTGAACACTGAAGCTTTCTTT; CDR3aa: CASSQQGLNTEAFF
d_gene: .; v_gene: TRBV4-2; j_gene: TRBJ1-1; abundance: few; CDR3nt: TGTGCCAGCAGCTTTACAACGAACACTGAAGCTTTCTTT; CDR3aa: CASSFTTNTEAFF
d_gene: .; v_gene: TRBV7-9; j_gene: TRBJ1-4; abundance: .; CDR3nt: TGTGCCAGCAGCCAACTTCGGGGTGGAAACCAGGATGAAAAACTGTTTTTT; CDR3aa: CASSQLRGGNQDEKLFF
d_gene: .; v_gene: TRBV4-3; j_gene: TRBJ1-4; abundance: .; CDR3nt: TGCGCCAGCAGCCAAGGCACAGGGTTGAATGAAAAACTGTTTTTT; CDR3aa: CASSQGTGLNEKLFF
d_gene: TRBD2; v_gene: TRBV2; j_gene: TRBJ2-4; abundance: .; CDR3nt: TGTGCCAGCAGAGGTTCGACTAGCGGGGGGAGGGCCAAAAACATTCAGTACTTC; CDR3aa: CASRGSTSGGRAKNIQYF
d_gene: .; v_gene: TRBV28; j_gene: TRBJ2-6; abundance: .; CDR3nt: TGTGCCAGCGGCCCTTTTGCTGGGACTTTCAGTGGGGCCAACGTCCTGACTTTC; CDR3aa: CASGPFAGTFSGANVLTF
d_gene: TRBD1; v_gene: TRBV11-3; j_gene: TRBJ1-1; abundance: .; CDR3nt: TGTGCCAGCAGCTTAAGAGGGGACAGGGGGGCGAACACTGAAGCTTTCTTT; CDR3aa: CASSLRGDRGANTEAFF
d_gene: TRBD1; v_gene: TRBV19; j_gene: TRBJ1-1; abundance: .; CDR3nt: TGTGCCAGTAGTCCGGGACAGGGGAATACTGAAGCTTTCTTT; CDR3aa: CASSPGQGNTEAFF
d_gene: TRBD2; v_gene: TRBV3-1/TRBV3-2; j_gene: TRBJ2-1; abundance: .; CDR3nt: TGTGCCAGCAGCCAAGGCCGGACTAGCGGATGGGGGTTCTTC; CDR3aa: CASSQGRTSGWGFF
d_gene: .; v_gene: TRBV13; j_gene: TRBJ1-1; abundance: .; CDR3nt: TGTGCCAGCAGCTTAGGTCGCGGTGAAGCTTTCTTT; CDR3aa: CASSLGRGEAFF
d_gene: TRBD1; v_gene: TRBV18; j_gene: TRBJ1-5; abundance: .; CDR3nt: TGTGCCAGCTCACCGGGACAGGGAATTGTCACTCAGCCCCAGCATTTT; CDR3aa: CASSPGQGIVTQPQHF
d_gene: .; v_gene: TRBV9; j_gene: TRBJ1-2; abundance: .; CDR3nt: TGTGCCAGCAGCCCCAGCGGGTCGATGGCGAGTGGCTACACCTTC; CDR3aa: CASSPSGSMASGYTF
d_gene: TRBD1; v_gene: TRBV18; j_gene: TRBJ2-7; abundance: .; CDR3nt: TGTGCCAGCTCACCAGGACTGGGGACAGTGAACGAGCAGTACTTC; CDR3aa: CASSPGLGTVNEQYF
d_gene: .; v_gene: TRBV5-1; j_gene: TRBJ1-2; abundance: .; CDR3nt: TGCGCCAGCAGCCTAGACCCTGCCTATGGCTACACCTTC; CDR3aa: CASSLDPAYGYTF
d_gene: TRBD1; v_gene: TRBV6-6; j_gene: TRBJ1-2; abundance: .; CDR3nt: TGTGCCAGCAGTTACATACAGGGGAGCTATGGCTACACCTTC; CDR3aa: CASSYIQGSYGYTF
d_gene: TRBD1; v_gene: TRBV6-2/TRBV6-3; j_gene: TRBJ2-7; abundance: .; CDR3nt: TGTGCCAGCAGTTACCTTCCCGGGACAGGGAATGGGTACTTC; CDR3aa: CASSYLPGTGNGYF
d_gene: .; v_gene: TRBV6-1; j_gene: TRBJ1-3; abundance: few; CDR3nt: TGTGCCAGCAGTGAACGTGGTTTAAAGTGGGGCCGAGGAAACACCATATATTTT; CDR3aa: CASSERGLKWGRGNTIYF
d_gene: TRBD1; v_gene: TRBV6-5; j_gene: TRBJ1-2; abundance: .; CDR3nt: TGTGCCAGCAGTTACCCAGACAGGGGTGGCTACACCTTC; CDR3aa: CASSYPDRGGYTF
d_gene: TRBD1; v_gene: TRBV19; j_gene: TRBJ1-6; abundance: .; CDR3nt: TGTGCCAGTAGCCTGACTAGGACAGGGAGTTCACCCCTCCACTTT; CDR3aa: CASSLTRTGSSPLHF
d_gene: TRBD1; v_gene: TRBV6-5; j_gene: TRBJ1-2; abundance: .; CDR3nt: TGTGCCAGCAGGAAGGACAGGCCTCAAAGTGGGGGCTACACCTTC; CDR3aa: CASRKDRPQSGGYTF
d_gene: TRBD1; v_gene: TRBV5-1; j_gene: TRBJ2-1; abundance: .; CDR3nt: TGCGCCAGCAGCCTTGACAGGGGGATTTTTGATGAGCAGTTCTTC; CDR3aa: CASSLDRGIFDEQFF
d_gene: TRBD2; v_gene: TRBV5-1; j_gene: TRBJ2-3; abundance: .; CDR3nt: TGCGCCAGCAGCTTGCAGGCGGGGGGGAGACCAGATACGCAGTATTTT; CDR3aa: CASSLQAGGRPDTQYF
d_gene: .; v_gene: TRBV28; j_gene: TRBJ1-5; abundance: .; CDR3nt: TGTGCCAGCAGTTTCAACAGGGTCGGCGATCAGCCCCAGCATTTT; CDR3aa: CASSFNRVGDQPQHF
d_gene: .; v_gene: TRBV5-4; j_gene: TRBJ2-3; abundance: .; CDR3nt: TGTGCCAGCAGCACCGCTCGGTTTGATACGCAGTATTTT; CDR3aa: CASSTARFDTQYF
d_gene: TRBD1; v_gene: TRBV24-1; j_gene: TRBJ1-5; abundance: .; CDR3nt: TGTGCCACACCCATGGACAGGCTCAATCAGCCCCAGCATTTT; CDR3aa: CATPMDRLNQPQHF
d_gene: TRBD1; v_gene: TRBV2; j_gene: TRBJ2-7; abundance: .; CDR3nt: TGTGCCAGCAACCGGGGACAGGAAACCTACGAGCAGTACTTC; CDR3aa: CASNRGQETYEQYF
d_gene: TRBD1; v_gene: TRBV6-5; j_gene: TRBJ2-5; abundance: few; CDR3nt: TGTGCCAGCACTTGGGACAGGCAAGAGACCCAGTACTTC; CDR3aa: CASTWDRQETQYF
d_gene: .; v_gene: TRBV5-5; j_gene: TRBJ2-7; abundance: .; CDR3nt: TGTGCCAGCAGTCCCTCCAGGGGAGCCTACGAGCAGTACTTC; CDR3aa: CASSPSRGAYEQYF
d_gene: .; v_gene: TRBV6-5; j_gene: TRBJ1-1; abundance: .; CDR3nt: TGTGCCAGCAGTTACTCCGTTACGGGGTGGACTGAAGCTTTCTTT; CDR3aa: CASSYSVTGWTEAFF
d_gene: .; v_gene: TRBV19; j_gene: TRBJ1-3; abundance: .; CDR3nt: TGTGCCAGTAGTATCCTTGGAAACACCATATATTTT; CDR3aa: CASSILGNTIYF
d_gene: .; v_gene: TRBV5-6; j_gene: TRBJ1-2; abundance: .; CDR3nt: TGTGCCAGCAGCTTGGCATCCAGGGTCGATGGCTACACCTTC; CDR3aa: CASSLASRVDGYTF
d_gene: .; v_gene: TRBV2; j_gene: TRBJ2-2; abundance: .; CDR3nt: TGTGCCAGCAGGCGGGATTTTCCGAACACCGGGGAGCTGTTTTTT; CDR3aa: CASRRDFPNTGELFF
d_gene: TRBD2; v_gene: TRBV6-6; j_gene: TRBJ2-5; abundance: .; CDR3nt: TGTGCCAGCAGTTACCGGGCGGGGGGTGGAGAGACCCAGTACTTC; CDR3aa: CASSYRAGGGETQYF
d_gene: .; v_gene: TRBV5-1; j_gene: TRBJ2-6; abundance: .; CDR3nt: TGCGCCAGCAGCTTGCGTGCTGGGGCCAACGTCCTGACTTTC; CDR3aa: CASSLRAGANVLTF
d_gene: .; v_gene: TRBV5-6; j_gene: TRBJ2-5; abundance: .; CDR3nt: TGTGCCAGCAGCTTGGTAGGGGTGGGCCAAGAGACCCAGTACTTC; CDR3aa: CASSLVGVGQETQYF
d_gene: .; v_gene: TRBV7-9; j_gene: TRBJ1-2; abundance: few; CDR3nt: TGTGCCAGCAGCTTGGGCAGCTATGGCTACACCTTC; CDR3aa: CASSLGSYGYTF
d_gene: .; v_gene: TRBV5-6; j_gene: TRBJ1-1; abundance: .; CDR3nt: TGTGCCAGCAGCCCTGGAGTAGGCTTGGGAGCTTTCTTT; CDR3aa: CASSPGVGLGAFF
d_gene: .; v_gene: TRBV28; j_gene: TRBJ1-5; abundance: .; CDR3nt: TGTGCCAGCACTACCTTGGGGAGGAAGGGAGGTCAGCCCCAGCATTTT; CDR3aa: CASTTLGRKGGQPQHF
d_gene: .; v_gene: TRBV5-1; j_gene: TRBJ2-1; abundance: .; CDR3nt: TGCGCCAGCAGCATTTGGACAGAGGCCAATGAGCAGTTCTTC; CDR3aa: CASSIWTEANEQFF